The rows below give T cell receptor beta chains drawn from one sample of a study of metastatic and nonmetastatic thyroid tumors. TCRdb re-called clones via MiXCR from the PCR reads. Of under 6,500 clones in the sample, 20% to 25% were seen once. Sample: adjacent normal tissue. The source is a female donor with papillary thyroid cancer or a benign thyroid nodule (not recorded which). Some clones in this sample may be carry-over from other donors' samples. Each CDR3 is given with its conserved first and last residue. D genes are given only for firm matches. Rows may omit the clone size; those that give it use once, few, many or a size class.

j_gene | abundance | d_gene | v_gene | CDR3aa | CDR3nt
TRBJ2-7 | NA | NA | TRBV11-2 | CSSSLVVLNEQYF | TGTTCCAGCAGCTTAGTGGTCCTAAATGAGCAGTACTTC
TRBJ1-2 | medium-sized | NA | TRBV30 | CAWSSGTGLAGYTF | TGTGCCTGGAGTTCAGGAACAGGGCTGGCTGGCTACACCTTC
TRBJ2-1 | NA | NA | TRBV20-1 | CSAPRDNEQFF | TGCAGTGCCCCCCGGGACAATGAGCAGTTCTTC
TRBJ1-4 | medium-sized | NA | TRBV4-3 | CASSKDMNEKLFF | TGCGCCAGCAGCAAAGACATGAATGAAAAACTGTTTTTT
TRBJ2-3 | medium-sized | TRBD2 | TRBV6-2/TRBV6-3 | CASSYAGGGADTQYF | TGTGCCAGCAGTTACGCCGGGGGGGGCGCAGATACGCAGTATTTT
TRBJ1-2 | few | NA | TRBV11-3 | CASSSKDRAPNYGYTF | TGTGCCAGCAGCTCAAAGGACCGAGCACCTAACTATGGCTACACCTTC
TRBJ2-7 | few | TRBD2 | TRBV6-2/TRBV6-3 | CASSYMGLAGVEQYF | TGTGCCAGCAGTTATATGGGACTAGCGGGAGTCGAGCAGTACTTC
TRBJ1-1 | NA | NA | TRBV3-1 | CASSHGPDREAFF | TGTGCCAGCAGCCACGGACCGGACCGGGAAGCTTTCTTT
TRBJ2-3 | few | TRBD2 | TRBV6-1 | CASSEGTSADTQYF | TGTGCCAGCAGTGAGGGGACTAGCGCAGATACGCAGTATTTT
TRBJ1-6 | medium-sized | NA | TRBV7-8 | CARPPGGVWAPLHF | TGTGCCAGACCGCCGGGAGGGGTATGGGCACCCCTCCACTTT
TRBJ2-3 | NA | TRBD2 | TRBV20-1 | CSAESRLAGGTDTQYF | TGCAGTGCCGAGTCCCGCCTAGCGGGGGGCACAGATACGCAGTATTTT
TRBJ1-6 | medium-sized | NA | TRBV6-1 | CASTLGTDNSPLHF | TGTGCCAGCACCCTCGGGACCGATAATTCACCCCTCCACTTT
TRBJ1-2 | NA | NA | TRBV6-2/TRBV6-3 | CSSTSRTGAYYCYTF | NA
TRBJ2-3 | few | TRBD2 | TRBV7-2 | CASGDLGGVDTQYF | TGTGCCAGCGGCGATTTGGGGGGGGTCGATACGCAGTATTTT
TRBJ1-1 | once | TRBD1 | TRBV27 | CARSSNPGQFKTEDFF | TGTGCCAGAAGTTCTAATCCGGGACAGTTTAAAACTGAAGATTTCTTT
TRBJ2-3 | medium-sized | NA | TRBV2 | CASSEDGASTDTQYF | TGTGCCAGCAGTGAAGACGGGGCTAGCACAGATACGCAGTATTTT
TRBJ2-1 | few | TRBD2 | TRBV12-3/TRBV12-4 | CVSSYSGGVSEQFF | TGTGTCAGCAGCTATAGCGGGGGGGTCTCTGAGCAGTTCTTC
TRBJ1-6 | NA | NA | TRBV5-1 | CASSSPGQRNSPLHF | TGCGCCAGCAGCTCACCGGGACAACGAAATTCACCCCTCCACTTT
TRBJ1-5 | NA | NA | TRBV6-5 | CASSHYSNQPQHF | TGTGCCAGCAGTCACTATAGCAATCAGCCCCAGCATTTT
TRBJ1-3 | medium-sized | NA | TRBV10-3 | CAISGTDSGNTIYF | TGTGCCATCAGTGGGACAGACTCTGGAAACACCATATATTTT
TRBJ2-7 | many | NA | TRBV20-1 | CSARDRLRYNEQYF | TGCAGCGCTAGAGATCGCCTACGGTACAACGAGCAGTACTTC
TRBJ1-1 | NA | NA | TRBV12-3/TRBV12-4 | CASSLQAGNTEAFF | TGTGCCAGCAGTTTACAGGCCGGCAACACTGAAGCTTTCTTT
TRBJ2-7 | NA | TRBD2 | TRBV7-2 | CASSFAGGFGEQYF | TGTGCCAGCAGCTTTGCGGGGGGCTTCGGCGAGCAGTACTTC
TRBJ1-6 | NA | NA | TRBV10-2 | CASSPQGTNSPLHF | TGCGCCAGCAGTCCGCAGGGAACTAATTCACCCCTCCACTTT
TRBJ1-1 | few | NA | TRBV29-1 | CSVDRWWDTVAFF | TGCAGCGTTGATAGGTGGTGGGACACTGTAGCTTTCTTT
TRBJ2-7 | medium-sized | NA | TRBV3-1 | CASSYRGKVEQYF | TGTGCCAGCAGCTATCGGGGCAAGGTCGAGCAGTACTTC
TRBJ2-1 | few | TRBD2 | TRBV10-3 | CAISEGGRAYNEQFF | TGTGCCATCAGTGAGGGTGGGAGGGCCTACAATGAGCAGTTCTTC
TRBJ2-7 | medium-sized | TRBD2 | TRBV3-1 | CASSQEGTSVHEQYF | TGTGCCAGCAGCCAAGAGGGGACTAGCGTTCACGAGCAGTACTTC
TRBJ2-1 | few | TRBD1 | TRBV6-2/TRBV6-3 | CASSYGQGEYNEQFF | TGTGCCAGCAGTTACGGACAGGGGGAATACAATGAGCAGTTCTTC